This T cell receptor (beta chain) stems from a study of blood T cell repertoires in COVID-19. Study in general: Acute and convalescent COVID-19 specimens originated in the United States, Italy and Spain. PBMCs, B-cell-depleted T cells, or T cells provided the cDNA or gDNA that made up the material.

The authors' processing: Cell counts per sample came from amplifying reference gene primers. The table came from immunoSEQ multiplex PCR; TCRdb's copy has only in-frame clones and leaves some out. V and J calls and clone size follow that table, whereas D and trimming were derived from the DNA. Here the sample spans just over 650,000 clones, about 87% being singletons. The ends were cut back, 0 bases at V and 1 base at J, with 13 bases in the middle. Germline assignment: CDR1 ENHRY and CDR2 SYGVKD. This CDR3 is built from 17 residues. The sequence was collected from a woman between 18 and 29 years old with acute or convalescent COVID-19. The chain is built from TRBV10-3 and TRBJ1-3, with D hard to call. Sequencing used peripheral blood. The CDR3 DNA reads as TGTGCCATCAGTGAGTCCGCGTTAACTTGGTCTGGAAACACCATATATTTT. Amino acids: CAISESALTWSGNTIYF.